The 17 T cell receptor beta chains presented below share a single source sample, sequenced in a study of shared clonotypes between healthy human individuals. Data came from immunoSEQ multiplex PCR; TCRdb stores just in-frame clones and leaves some out. The repertoire has about 1 million clones, 70% to 80% of them found once; the top ten carry 0.5% to 0.6%. The sequenced sample was memory CD4+ T cells from PBMCs. Subset described: CD45RA-negative fraction. These receptors all come from a man younger than 35 in good health. Some clones in this sample may be carry-over from other donors' samples.

This clone was seen a single time. The V gene is TRBV20-1, the J gene TRBJ1-6; D may be TRBD1 (5 bases). The V and J ends lost 4 bases and 10 bases respectively, with 8 bases between them. The CDR3 is 11 residues long. Per the germline V gene, CDR1 is DFQATT and CDR2 is SNEGSKA (reference sequence). Here the CDR3 DNA reads TGCAGTGCTACGGGGGACTCACCCCTCCACTTT. Amino acid sequence: CSATGDSPLHF.

V is TRBV5-1 and J is TRBJ2-2; 7 bases map to TRBD1. Looked up from germline, CDR1 is SGHRS and CDR2 is YFSETQ. V was clipped by 3 bases and J by 3 bases; unmatched bases: 5. The CDR3 contains 15 residues. The CDR3 coding sequence is TGCGCCAGCAGCTCAACAGGGGAATACACCGGGGAGCTGTTTTTT. This codes for CASSSTGEYTGELFF.

The rearrangement uses TRBV6-5 and TRBJ1-3; D is possibly TRBD1 (6 bases). Looked up from germline, CDR1 is MNHEY and CDR2 is SVGAGI. V shed 6 bases and J shed 3 bases, with 12 bases lying between them. This CDR3 is built from 14 residues. Written as DNA, the CDR3 is TGTGCCAGCAGCCTAGGGGGTTATGGAAACACCATATATTTT. Translated, it gives CASSLGGYGNTIYF.

The chain recombines TRBV2 with TRBJ1-3, with D uncertain. Germline CDR1 reads SNHLY; CDR2 reads FYNNEI. V lost 6 bases and J lost 1, with 10 bases in between. This CDR3 contains 14 residues. The CDR3 loop reads CASRRETSGNTIYF. CDR3 in DNA: TGTGCCAGCAGACGCGAGACTTCTGGAAACACCATATATTTT.

The chain joins TRBV28 to TRBJ1-2; tentative D call: TRBD1 (5 bases). The length of the CDR3 is 15 residues. Germline assignment: CDR1 MDHEN and CDR2 SYDVKM. Trimming removed 7 bases from V and 4 bases from J, with 19 bases in between. DNA for the CDR3: TGTGCCAGCACCCGGGGCAGGGCCCACGTCTATGGCTACACCTTC. This codes for CASTRGRAHVYGYTF.

A word on this clone: Other DNA sequences in the same sample also yield this CDR3. V usage is TRBV30 and J usage is TRBJ1-1; D is undetermined. The germline CDR1 and CDR2 sequences are GTSNPN and SVGIG (reference sequence). V was cut by 5 bases and J by 1 base, with 5 bases left in between. CDR3 length: 11 residues. This chain's CDR3 is CAWGQNTEAFF. Here the CDR3 DNA reads TGTGCCTGGGGTCAGAACACTGAAGCTTTCTTT.

The genes are TRBV6-1 and TRBJ2-7, with 9 bases identical to TRBD1. CDR1 is MNHNS, CDR2 SASEGT, per germline. J lost 2 bases, V lost 3 bases, and 8 bases had no gene match. The CDR3 runs 16 residues. DNA of the CDR3: TGTGCCAGCAGTGAGGGACAGGGCTACAAGGCCTACGAGCAGTACTTC. It is translated as CASSEGQGYKAYEQYF.

Details on this clone: At the DNA level, this CDR3 is encoded by other sequences in the same sample as well. The gene calls are TRBV7-2 and TRBJ1-5; D remains unclear. The CDR3 sequence is 14 residues long. Looked up from germline, CDR1 is SGHTA and CDR2 is FQGNSA. The V end was cut by 2 bases, the J end by 3 bases, with 8 bases between. CDR3 sequence: CASSLTGDNQPQHF. CDR3 coding DNA: TGTGCCAGCAGCTTAACCGGGGACAATCAGCCCCAGCATTTT.

Ten or more counts support this clone. The same CDR3 can be traced to other DNA sequences in this sample. J is TRBJ2-2 and V is TRBV7-9; no definite D call. Germline V lookup: CDR1 SEHNR, CDR2 FQNEAQ (reference sequence). The CDR3 runs to 16 residues. With 3 bases removed from V and 1 base from J, the gap between germline ends came to 12 bases. The CDR3 is CASSFGFGQNTGELFF. CDR3 nucleotides: TGTGCCAGCAGCTTCGGTTTTGGTCAGAACACCGGGGAGCTGTTTTTT.

This clone was picked up many times. The rearrangement joins TRBV9 to TRBJ2-1, with 10 bases aligning to TRBD1. Losses at the gene ends were 0 bases for V and 7 bases for J; bases not matched to a gene: 7. This CDR3 has 16 amino acids. Germline CDR1 SGDLS, CDR2 YYNGEE. The CDR3 DNA sequence: TGTGCCAGCAGCGTAGCCATAGGGGGACAGGGGAATGAGCAGTTCTTC. Its translation: CASSVAIGGQGNEQFF.

This clone was observed once. The J gene is TRBJ2-7, the V gene TRBV28, with D unresolved. This CDR3 spans 13 amino acids. V lost 3 bases and J lost 2, with 8 bases in between. Germline CDR1 reads MDHEN; CDR2 reads SYDVKM. The CDR3 sequence is CASSFPATYEQYF. CDR3 nucleotide sequence: TGTGCCAGCAGTTTCCCTGCGACCTACGAGCAGTACTTC.

The gene calls are TRBV10-1 and TRBJ2-7; TRBD2 matches at 10 bases. V shed 9 bases and J 6 bases; nucleotides not matched to a gene: 11. CDR1 WNHNN and CDR2 SYGVQD come from the germline V gene (reference sequence). The CDR3 covers 14 residues. CDR3 in DNA: TGCGCCAGACTGACCAGCGGGAGGGCCCCCGAGCAGTACTTC. This encodes CARLTSGRAPEQYF.

The chain uses TRBV5-1 and TRBJ2-1; no firm D call. The V gene's germline CDR1 is SGHRS and CDR2 YFSETQ. The CDR3 extends over 15 amino acids. The V gene lost 0 bases and the J gene lost 8 bases, with 15 bases spanning the gap. The chain's CDR3 is CASSLGGLLQHEQFF. The CDR3 DNA is TGCGCCAGCAGCTTGGGAGGCCTACTTCAGCATGAGCAGTTCTTC. Full variable domain (missing parts from reference TRBV5-1 and TRBJ2-1): KAGVTQTPRYLIKTRGQQVTLSCSPISGHRSVSWYQQTPGQGLQFLFEYFSETQRNKGNFPGRFSGRQFSNSRSEMNVSTLELGDSALYLCASSLGGLLQHEQFFGPGTRLTVL.

Concerning this clone: The likely explanation is a read error, given a far larger clone one base away. The sample contains more than one DNA sequence encoding this CDR3. V usage is TRBV5-1 and J usage is TRBJ2-7; perhaps TRBD1 as D (7 bases). This CDR3 has 16 amino acids. Germline CDR1 and CDR2: SGHRS and YFSETQ. CDR3 protein: CASSAGDSLLAYEQYF. In nucleotides, the CDR3 is TGCGCCAGCAGCGCAGGGGACAGTTTACTAGCCTACGAGCAGTACTTT.

The CDR3 DNA follows: TGTGCCAGTAGTATAGAAGTAGAAGAGACCCAGTACTTC. It translates to CASSIEVEETQYF. The J gene is TRBJ2-5, the V gene TRBV19; D not resolved. Trimming removed 0 bases from V and 3 bases from J, with 5 bases in between. Germline CDR1 reads LNHDA; CDR2 reads SQIVND (reference sequence). This CDR3 is built from 13 residues. Full variable domain (rest looked up from reference TRBV19 and TRBJ2-5): DGGITQSPKYLFRKEGQNVTLSCEQNLNHDAMYWYRQDPGQGLRLIYYSQIVNDFQKGDIAEGYSVSREKKESFPLTVTSAQKNPTAFYLCASSIEVEETQYFGPGTRLLVL.

In the case of this clone: Given a much more abundant clone one base away, this may be a read error. It is likely a read error, because the conserved phenylalanine at the end of the CDR3 is missing. This rearrangement joins TRBV30 to TRBJ1-2; no firm D call. This CDR3 is built from 14 residues. Germline assignment: CDR1 GTSNPN and CDR2 SVGIG (reference sequence). Trimming left V 0 bases short and J 4 bases short, with 12 bases between. The CDR3 spells CAWSVGPSFYGYTL. CDR3 nucleotides: TGTGCCTGGAGTGTCGGGCCTTCCTTCTATGGCTACACCCTC.

The rearrangement uses TRBV7-2 and TRBJ1-3; 7 positions agree with TRBD1. The CDR3 loop spans 14 amino acids. The trim removed 5 bases at V and 8 bases at J, leaving 9 bases unmatched. The germline V gene has CDR1 SGHTA and CDR2 FQGNSA. As DNA, the CDR3 is TGTGCCAGCAGCCCTAAGGGACAGAGCTACACCATATATTTT. It translates to CASSPKGQSYTIYF. The full variable domain, completed using reference TRBV7-2 and TRBJ1-3, is GAGVSQSPSNKVTEKGKDVELRCDPISGHTALYWYRQSLGQGLEFLIYFQGNSAPDKSGLPSDRFSAERTGGSVSTLTIQRTQQEDSAVYLCASSPKGQSYTIYFGEGSWLTVV.